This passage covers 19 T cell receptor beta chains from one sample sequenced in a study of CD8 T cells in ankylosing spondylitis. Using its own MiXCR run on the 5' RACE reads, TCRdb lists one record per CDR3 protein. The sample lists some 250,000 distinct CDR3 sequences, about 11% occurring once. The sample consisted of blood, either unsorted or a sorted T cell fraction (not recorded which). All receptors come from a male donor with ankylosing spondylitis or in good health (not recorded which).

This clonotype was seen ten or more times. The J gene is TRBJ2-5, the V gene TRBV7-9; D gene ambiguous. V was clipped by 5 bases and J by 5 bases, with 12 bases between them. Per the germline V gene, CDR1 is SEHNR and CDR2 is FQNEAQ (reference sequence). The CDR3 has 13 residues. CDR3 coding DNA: TGTGCCAGCAGCCCCCGGGCTCAGGAGACCCAGTACTTC. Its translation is CASSPRAQETQYF.

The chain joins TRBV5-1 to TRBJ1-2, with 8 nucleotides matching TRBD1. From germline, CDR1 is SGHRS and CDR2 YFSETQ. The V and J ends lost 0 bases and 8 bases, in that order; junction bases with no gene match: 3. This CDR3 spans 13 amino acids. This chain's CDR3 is CASSLEGQDGYTF. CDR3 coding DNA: TGCGCCAGCAGCTTGGAGGGACAGGACGGCTACACCTTC.

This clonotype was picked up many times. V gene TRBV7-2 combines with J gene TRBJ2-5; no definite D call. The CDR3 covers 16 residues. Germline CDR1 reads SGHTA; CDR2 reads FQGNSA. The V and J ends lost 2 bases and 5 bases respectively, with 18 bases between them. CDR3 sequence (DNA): TGTGCCAGCAGCTTATCCGCAGGAAGCGTGATGGAGACCCAGTACTTC. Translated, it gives CASSLSAGSVMETQYF.

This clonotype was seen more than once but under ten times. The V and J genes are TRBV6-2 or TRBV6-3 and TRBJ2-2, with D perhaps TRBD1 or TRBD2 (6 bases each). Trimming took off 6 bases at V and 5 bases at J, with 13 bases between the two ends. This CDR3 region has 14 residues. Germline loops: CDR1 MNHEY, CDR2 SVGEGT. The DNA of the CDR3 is TGTGCCAGCAGAGTTGGAGGGGGTACCGGGGAGCTGTTTTTT. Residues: CASRVGGGTGELFF.

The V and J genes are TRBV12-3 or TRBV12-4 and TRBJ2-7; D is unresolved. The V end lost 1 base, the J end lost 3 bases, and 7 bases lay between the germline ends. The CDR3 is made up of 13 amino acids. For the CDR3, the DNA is TGTGCCAGCAGTTTAGGTATGGTCTACGAGCAGTACTTC. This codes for CASSLGMVYEQYF.

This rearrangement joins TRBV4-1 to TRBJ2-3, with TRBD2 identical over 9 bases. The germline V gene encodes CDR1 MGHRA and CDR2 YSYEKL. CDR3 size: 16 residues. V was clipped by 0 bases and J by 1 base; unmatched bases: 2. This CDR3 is CASSQEPSGGTDTQYF. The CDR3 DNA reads TGCGCCAGCAGCCAAGAACCTAGCGGGGGCACAGATACGCAGTATTTT.

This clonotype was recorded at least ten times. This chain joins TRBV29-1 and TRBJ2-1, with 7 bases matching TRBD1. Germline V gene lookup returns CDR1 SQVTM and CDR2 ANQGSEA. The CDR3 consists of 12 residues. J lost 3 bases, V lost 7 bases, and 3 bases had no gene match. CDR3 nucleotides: TGCAGCGGGGACAGAATCTACAATGAGCAGTTCTTC. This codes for CSGDRIYNEQFF.

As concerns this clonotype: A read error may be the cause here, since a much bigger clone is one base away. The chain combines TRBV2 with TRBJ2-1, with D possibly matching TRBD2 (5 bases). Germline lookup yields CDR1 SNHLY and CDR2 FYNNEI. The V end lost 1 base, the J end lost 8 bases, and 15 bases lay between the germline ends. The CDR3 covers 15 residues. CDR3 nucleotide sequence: TGTGCCAGCAGTGAAGGGCGGGTCTTCAGCGATGAGCAGTTCTTC. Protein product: CASSEGRVFSDEQFF. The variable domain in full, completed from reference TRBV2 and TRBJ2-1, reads EPEVTQTPSHQVTQMGQEVILRCVPISNHLYFYWYRQILGQKVEFLVSFYNNEISEKSEIFDDQFSVERPDGSNFTLKIRSTKLEDSAMYFCASSEGRVFSDEQFFGPGTRLTVL.

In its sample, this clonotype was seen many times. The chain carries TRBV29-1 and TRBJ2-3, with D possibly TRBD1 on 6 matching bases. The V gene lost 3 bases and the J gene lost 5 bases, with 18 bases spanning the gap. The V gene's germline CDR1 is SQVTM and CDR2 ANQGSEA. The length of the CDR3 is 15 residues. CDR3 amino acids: CSVEGAEGEVDTQYF. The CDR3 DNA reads TGCAGCGTTGAGGGGGCTGAGGGAGAGGTAGATACGCAGTATTTT.

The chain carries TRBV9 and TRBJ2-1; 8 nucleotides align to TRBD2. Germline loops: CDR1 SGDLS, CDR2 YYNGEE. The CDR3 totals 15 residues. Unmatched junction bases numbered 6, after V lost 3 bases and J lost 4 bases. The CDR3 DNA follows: TGTGCCAGCAGCGCCTATAGCGGGGAATACAATGAGCAGTTCTTC. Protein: CASSAYSGEYNEQFF.

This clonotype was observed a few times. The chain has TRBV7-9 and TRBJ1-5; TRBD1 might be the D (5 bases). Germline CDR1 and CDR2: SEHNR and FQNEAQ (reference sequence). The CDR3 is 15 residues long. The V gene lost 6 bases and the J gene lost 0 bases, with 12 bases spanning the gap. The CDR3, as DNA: TGTGCCAGCAGTTGGGGCCTCTATAGCAATCAGCCCCAGCATTTT. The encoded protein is CASSWGLYSNQPQHF.

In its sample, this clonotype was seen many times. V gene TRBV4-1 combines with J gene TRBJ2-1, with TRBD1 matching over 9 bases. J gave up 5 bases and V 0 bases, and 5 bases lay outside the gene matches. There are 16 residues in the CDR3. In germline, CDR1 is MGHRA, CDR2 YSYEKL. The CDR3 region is CASSQDGTGYDNEQFF. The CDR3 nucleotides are TGCGCCAGCAGCCAAGATGGGACAGGGTATGACAATGAGCAGTTCTTC.

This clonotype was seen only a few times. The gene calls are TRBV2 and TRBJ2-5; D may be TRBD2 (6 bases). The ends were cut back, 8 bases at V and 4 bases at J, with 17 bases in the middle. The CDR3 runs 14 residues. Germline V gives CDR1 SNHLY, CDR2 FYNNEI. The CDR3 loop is CASGRGGDAETQYF. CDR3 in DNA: TGTGCCAGCGGACGAGGCGGGGACGCAGAGACCCAGTACTTC.

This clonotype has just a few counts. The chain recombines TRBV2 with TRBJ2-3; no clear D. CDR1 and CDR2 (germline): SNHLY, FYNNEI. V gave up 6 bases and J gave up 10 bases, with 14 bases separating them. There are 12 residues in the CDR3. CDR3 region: CASSGLRVAQYF. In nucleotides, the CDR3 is TGTGCCAGCAGCGGGCTCCGGGTGGCGCAGTATTTT. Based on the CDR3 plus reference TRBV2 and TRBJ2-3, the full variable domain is EPEVTQTPSHQVTQMGQEVILRCVPISNHLYFYWYRQILGQKVEFLVSFYNNEISEKSEIFDDQFSVERPDGSNFTLKIRSTKLEDSAMYFCASSGLRVAQYFGPGTRLTVL.

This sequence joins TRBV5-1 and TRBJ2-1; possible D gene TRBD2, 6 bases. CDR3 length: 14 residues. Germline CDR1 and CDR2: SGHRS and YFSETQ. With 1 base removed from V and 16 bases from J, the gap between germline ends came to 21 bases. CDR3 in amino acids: CASSLLGLYNERFF. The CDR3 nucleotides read TGCGCCAGCAGCTTGTTGGGACTGTACAATGAGCGATTCTTC.

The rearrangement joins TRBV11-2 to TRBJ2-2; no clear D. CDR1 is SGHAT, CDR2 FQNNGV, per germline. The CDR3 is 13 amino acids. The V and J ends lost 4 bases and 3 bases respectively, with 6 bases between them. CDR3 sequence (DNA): TGTGCCAGCAGCTCCGAGTACACCGGGGAGCTGTTTTTT. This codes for CASSSEYTGELFF.

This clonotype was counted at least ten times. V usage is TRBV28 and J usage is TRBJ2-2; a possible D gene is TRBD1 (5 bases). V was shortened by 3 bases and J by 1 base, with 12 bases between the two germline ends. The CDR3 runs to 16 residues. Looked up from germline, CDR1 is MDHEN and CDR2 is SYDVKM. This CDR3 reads CASSFRARRNTGELFF. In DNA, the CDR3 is TGTGCCAGCAGTTTCAGGGCCAGGCGGAACACCGGGGAGCTGTTTTTT.

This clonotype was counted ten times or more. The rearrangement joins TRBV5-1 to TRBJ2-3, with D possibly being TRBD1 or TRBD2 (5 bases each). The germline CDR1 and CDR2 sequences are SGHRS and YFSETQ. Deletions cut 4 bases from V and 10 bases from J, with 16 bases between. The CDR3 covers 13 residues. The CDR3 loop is CASSDPGRRAQYF. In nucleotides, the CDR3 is TGCGCCAGCAGCGATCCGGGACGGAGAGCGCAGTATTTT.

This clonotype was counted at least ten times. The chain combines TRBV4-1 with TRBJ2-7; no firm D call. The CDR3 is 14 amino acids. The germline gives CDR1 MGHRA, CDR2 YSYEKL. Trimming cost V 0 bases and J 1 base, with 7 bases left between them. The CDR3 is CASSQDVRSYEQYF. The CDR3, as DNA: TGCGCCAGCAGCCAAGACGTCAGATCCTACGAGCAGTACTTC.